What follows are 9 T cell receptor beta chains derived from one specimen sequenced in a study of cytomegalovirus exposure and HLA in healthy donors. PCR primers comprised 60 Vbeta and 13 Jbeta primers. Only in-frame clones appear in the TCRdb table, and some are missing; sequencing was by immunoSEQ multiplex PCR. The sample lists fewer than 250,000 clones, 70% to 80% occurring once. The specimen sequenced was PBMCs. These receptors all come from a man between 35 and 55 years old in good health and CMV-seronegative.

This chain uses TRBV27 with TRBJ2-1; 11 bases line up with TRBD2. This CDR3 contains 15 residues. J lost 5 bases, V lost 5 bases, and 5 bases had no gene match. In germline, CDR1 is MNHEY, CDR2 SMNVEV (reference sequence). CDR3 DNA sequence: TGTGCCAGCAGTCCTGGGACTAGCGGCAACAATGAGCAGTTCTTC. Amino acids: CASSPGTSGNNEQFF.

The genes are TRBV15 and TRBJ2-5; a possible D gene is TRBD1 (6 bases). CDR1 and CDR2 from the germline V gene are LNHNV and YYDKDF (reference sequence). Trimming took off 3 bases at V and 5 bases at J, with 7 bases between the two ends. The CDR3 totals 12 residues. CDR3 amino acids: CATSRRGETQYF. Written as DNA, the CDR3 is TGTGCCACCAGCAGGAGGGGGGAGACCCAGTACTTC.

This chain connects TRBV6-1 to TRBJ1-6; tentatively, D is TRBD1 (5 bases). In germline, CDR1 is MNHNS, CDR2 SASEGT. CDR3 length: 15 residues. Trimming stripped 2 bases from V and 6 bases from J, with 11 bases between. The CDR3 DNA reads TGTGCCAGCAGTGAATATGGGGACTTTAATTCACCCCTCCACTTT. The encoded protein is CASSEYGDFNSPLHF.

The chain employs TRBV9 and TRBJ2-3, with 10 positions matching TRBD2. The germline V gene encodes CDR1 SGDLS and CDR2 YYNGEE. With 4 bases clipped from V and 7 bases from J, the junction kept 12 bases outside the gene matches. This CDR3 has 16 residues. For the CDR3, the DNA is TGTGCCAGCAGCATCGGACTAGCGGCCTCCATCCATACGCAGTATTTT. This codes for CASSIGLAASIHTQYF.

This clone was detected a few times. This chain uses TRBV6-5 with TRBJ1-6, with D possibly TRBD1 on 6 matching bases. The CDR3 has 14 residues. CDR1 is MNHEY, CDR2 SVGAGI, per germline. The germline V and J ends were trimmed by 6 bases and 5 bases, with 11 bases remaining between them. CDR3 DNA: TGTGCCAGCAGCTTGGGACATAATAATTCACCCCTCCACTTT. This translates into CASSLGHNNSPLHF.

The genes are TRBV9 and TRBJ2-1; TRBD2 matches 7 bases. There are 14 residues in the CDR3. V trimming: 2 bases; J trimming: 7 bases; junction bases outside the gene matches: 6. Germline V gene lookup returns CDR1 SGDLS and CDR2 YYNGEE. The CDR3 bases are TGTGCCAGCAGCGTGAGCGGGATGGGGAATGAGCAGTTCTTC. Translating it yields CASSVSGMGNEQFF.

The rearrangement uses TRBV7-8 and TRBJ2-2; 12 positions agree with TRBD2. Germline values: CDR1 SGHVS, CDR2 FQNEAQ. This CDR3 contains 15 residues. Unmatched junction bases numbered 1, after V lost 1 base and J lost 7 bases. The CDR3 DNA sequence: TGTGCCAGCAGCTTAGGACTAGCGGGAGTCGGGGAGCTGTTTTTT. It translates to CASSLGLAGVGELFF. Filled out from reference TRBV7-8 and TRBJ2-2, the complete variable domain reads GAGVSQSPRYKVAKRGQDVALRCDPISGHVSLFWYQQALGQGPEFLTYFQNEAQLDKSGLPSDRFFAERPEGSVSTLKIQRTQQEDSAVYLCASSLGLAGVGELFFGEGSRLTVL.

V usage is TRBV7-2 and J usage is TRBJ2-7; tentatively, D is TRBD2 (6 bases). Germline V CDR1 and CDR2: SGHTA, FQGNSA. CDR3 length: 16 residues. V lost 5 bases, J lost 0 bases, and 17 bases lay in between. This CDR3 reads CASSPSGYGSSYEQYF. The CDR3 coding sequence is TGTGCCAGCAGCCCCAGTGGTTACGGGAGCTCCTACGAGCAGTACTTC.

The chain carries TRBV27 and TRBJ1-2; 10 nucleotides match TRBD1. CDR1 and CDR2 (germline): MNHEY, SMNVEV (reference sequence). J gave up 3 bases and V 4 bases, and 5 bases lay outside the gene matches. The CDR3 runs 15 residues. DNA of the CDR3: TGTGCCAGCAGTTCCTACGGACAGGGGGACTATGGCTACACCTTC. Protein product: CASSSYGQGDYGYTF.